This note documents a single T cell receptor beta chain sequence. Germline loops: CDR1 DFQATT, CDR2 SNEGSKA (reference sequence). The V gene lost 6 bases and the J gene lost 2 bases, with 13 bases spanning the gap. The CDR3 has 13 residues. These data originate in a study of CD8 T cells in Susac syndrome. RNA was extracted with the RNeasy kit, and a quantity of about 0.45 to 1 ug was reverse transcribed using random hexamers. immunoSEQ multiplex PCR amplified TCR beta CDR3 across 54 Vbeta, 13 Jbeta. TCRdb redid the calling of the immunoSEQ multiplex PCR reads with MiXCR, one entry per CDR3 protein. The repertoire has around 71,000 distinct CDR3 sequences, around 96% of them found once; the top ten carry 0.1% to 0.12%.

Sequenced material: CD4+ T cells from PBMCs. The TCR was taken from a human donor with multiple sclerosis. The chain uses TRBV20-1 and TRBJ1-2; D is ambiguous. The CDR3 nucleotides read TGCAGTGCCCGACACACAGTGAACTATGGCTACACCTTC. This gives the protein CSARHTVNYGYTF.